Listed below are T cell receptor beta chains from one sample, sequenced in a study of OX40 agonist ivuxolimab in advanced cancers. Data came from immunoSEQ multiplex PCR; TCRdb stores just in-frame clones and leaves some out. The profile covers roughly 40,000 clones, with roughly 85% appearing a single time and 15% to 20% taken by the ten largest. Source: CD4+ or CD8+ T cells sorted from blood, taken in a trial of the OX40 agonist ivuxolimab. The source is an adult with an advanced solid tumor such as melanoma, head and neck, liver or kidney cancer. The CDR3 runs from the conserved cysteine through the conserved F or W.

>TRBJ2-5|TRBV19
CASISGNQETQYF
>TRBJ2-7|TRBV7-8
CASSSGTKSSYEQYF
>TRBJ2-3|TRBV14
CASSPQGGGPLDTQYF
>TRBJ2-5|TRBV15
CATNTLGTAGTQYF
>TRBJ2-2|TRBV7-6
CASSLGSSTGELFF
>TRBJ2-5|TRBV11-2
CASSGWGLAVQETQYF
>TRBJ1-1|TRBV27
CASSNSNTEAFF
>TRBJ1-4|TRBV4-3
CASSQDLRDRGRKLFF
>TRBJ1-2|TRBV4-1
CASSQETPSNYGYTF
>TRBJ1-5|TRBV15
CATSRAMPPGQPQHF
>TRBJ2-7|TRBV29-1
CSVGGRGQTYEQYF
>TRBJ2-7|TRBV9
CASSVGSEIYEQYF
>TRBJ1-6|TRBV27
CASSLLGRALNSPLHF
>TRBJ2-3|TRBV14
CASSQVVTTDTQYF
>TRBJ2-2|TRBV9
CASSPGDTGELFF
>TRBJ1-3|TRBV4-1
CASTGMWDSGNTIYF
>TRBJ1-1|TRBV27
CASSLVGGNTEAFF
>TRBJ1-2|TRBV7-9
CASSISDSVYGYTF
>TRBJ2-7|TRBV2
CASSVHWGDLSSYEQYF
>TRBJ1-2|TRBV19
CATAQLYGYTF
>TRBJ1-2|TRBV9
CASSLRDRPNYGYTF